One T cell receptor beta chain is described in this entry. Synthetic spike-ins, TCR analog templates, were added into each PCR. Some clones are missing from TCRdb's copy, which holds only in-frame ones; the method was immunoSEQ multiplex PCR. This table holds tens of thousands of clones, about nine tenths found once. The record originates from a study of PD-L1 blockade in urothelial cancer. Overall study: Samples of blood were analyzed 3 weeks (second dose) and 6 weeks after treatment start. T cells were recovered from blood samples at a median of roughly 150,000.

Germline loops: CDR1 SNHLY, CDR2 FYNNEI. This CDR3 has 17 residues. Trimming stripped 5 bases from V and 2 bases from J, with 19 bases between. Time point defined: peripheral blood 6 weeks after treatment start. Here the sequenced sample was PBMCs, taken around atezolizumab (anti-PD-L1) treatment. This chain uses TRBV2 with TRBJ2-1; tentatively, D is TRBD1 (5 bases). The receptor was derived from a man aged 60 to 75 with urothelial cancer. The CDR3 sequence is CASSLKSTVTAYNEQFF. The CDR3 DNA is TGTGCCAGCAGTCTTAAATCGACAGTAACCGCCTACAATGAGCAGTTCTTC.